This T cell receptor (beta chain) was documented in a study of cytomegalovirus exposure and HLA in healthy donors. The wider study: An early data release held 70 million to 90 million unique TCRs from HLA-typed donors.

Looked up from germline, CDR1 is SNHLY and CDR2 is FYNNEI. V dropped 6 bases and J dropped 3; count of bases not matched to a gene: 5. The length of the CDR3 is 15 residues. Overall study results and limits: It emerged from a later analysis that several of the most significant clusters appeared to be linked to common viral pathogens. Researchers reported in a later analysis that a missense DCLRE1C variant was tied to TCR beta V- and J-gene trimming.

Worth noting for this clone: The target antigen is unknown.

Amplification used 60 Vbeta primers and 13 Jbeta primers. Repertoires were generated with immunoSEQ multiplex PCR, while TCRdb's copy carries only in-frame clones and drops some. The data hold around 85,000 clones, with 74% observed a single time. This receptor was taken from a man aged 25-40 years in good health and CMV-seropositive. The sequencing input was PBMCs. The rearrangement joins TRBV2 to TRBJ2-2; 9 nucleotides align to TRBD1. The CDR3 DNA sequence: TGTGCCAGCAGAGCAGGACAGGGGTACACCGGGGAGCTGTTTTTT. It specifies CASRAGQGYTGELFF.